Below, 28 T cell receptor beta chains from the same sample are listed, as sequenced in a study of cytomegalovirus exposure and HLA in healthy donors. Primers for the PCR totalled 60 Vbeta and 13 Jbeta. The protocol was immunoSEQ multiplex PCR, while the TCRdb copy is restricted to in-frame clones and leaves out a portion. The data show 300,000 or so clones, about four fifths seen once. Sequencing was carried out using PBMCs. These receptors were obtained from a woman in her thirties or forties in good health and CMV-seropositive.

The genes are TRBV29-1 and TRBJ2-2; 9 bases align to TRBD2. This CDR3 contains 14 residues. The J segment lost 5 bases and the V segment lost 5 bases, leaving 6 bases of the junction unmatched. Germline V CDR1 and CDR2: SQVTM, ANQGSEA. As DNA, the CDR3 is TGCAGCGTTCGCCGTACTAGCGGGACCGGGGAGCTGTTTTTT. Its protein is CSVRRTSGTGELFF.

CDR3 sequence (DNA): TGTGCCACGGCCGGGACAGGGTCCTACGAGCAGTACTTC. Translating gives CATAGTGSYEQYF. The chain couples TRBV7-9 to TRBJ2-7; TRBD1 matches at 9 bases. Germline values: CDR1 SEHNR, CDR2 FQNEAQ (reference sequence). Losses at the gene ends were 10 bases for V and 1 base for J; bases not matched to a gene: 5. The CDR3 totals 13 residues.

This chain joins TRBV6-5 and TRBJ1-4; no clear D. CDR3 length equals 15 residues. Trimming cost V 5 bases and J 8 bases, with 18 bases left between them. From germline, CDR1 is MNHEY and CDR2 SVGAGI. As DNA, the CDR3 is TGTGCCAGCAGTCTCACGGGTCCCCCAAGCGAAAAACTGTTTTTT. The encoded protein is CASSLTGPPSEKLFF.

The CDR3 nucleotides read TGTGCCAGCTACGCGGGGGACGAGCAGTACTTC. Translated, it gives CASYAGDEQYF. This chain links TRBV28 with TRBJ2-7, with 7 bases matching TRBD2. Germline-derived CDR1 and CDR2 are MDHEN and SYDVKM. CDR3 length: 11 amino acids. The V and J ends lost 8 bases and 5 bases, in that order; junction bases with no gene match: 3.

The chain joins TRBV9 to TRBJ2-1; TRBD2 might be the D (6 bases). The germline V gene encodes CDR1 SGDLS and CDR2 YYNGEE. Deletions cut 5 bases from V and 8 bases from J, with 14 bases between. The CDR3 totals 13 residues. The chain's CDR3 is CASSPAERDEQFF. The DNA for the CDR3 is TGTGCCAGCAGTCCAGCGGAGCGGGATGAGCAGTTCTTC.

The chain links TRBV25-1 to TRBJ2-7, with 9 bases aligning to TRBD1. The CDR3 covers 16 residues. The trim removed 1 base at V and 6 bases at J, leaving 10 bases unmatched. Germline V gives CDR1 MGHDK, CDR2 SYGVNS. Here the CDR3 DNA reads TGTGCCAGCAGTGAATCAACCGGGACAGGGAAGGGCGAGCAGTACTTC. Its protein is CASSESTGTGKGEQYF.

The gene calls are TRBV10-3 and TRBJ2-7, with a tentative D call TRBD2 (6 bases). Trimming removed 4 bases from V and 5 bases from J, with 15 bases in between. The germline CDR1 and CDR2 sequences are ENHRY and SYGVKD. There are 14 residues in the CDR3. CDR3 sequence reads: CAISASSGSDEQYF. CDR3 in DNA: TGTGCCATCAGTGCATCCAGCGGGTCGGACGAGCAGTACTTC.

This clone was seen only a few times. The chain carries TRBV10-3 and TRBJ2-5; 8 bases are a match to TRBD2. CDR3 length equals 14 residues. With 1 base clipped from V and 4 bases from J, the junction kept 2 bases outside the gene matches. Per the germline V gene, CDR1 is ENHRY and CDR2 is SYGVKD. For the CDR3, the DNA is TGTGCCATCAGTGAGTTCCGGGGGGGAGAGACCCAGTACTTC. Encoded protein: CAISEFRGGETQYF.

The J gene is TRBJ2-3, the V gene TRBV7-3; a weak D match, TRBD2 (6 bases). CDR1 is SGHTA and CDR2 is FQGTGA in the germline V gene. The CDR3 extends over 16 amino acids. The V end lost 3 bases, the J end lost 6 bases, and 19 bases lay between the germline ends. The CDR3 DNA follows: TGTGCCAGCAGCTTCCTATACGGCGGGGTGGCGGATACGCAGTATTTT. Its translation is CASSFLYGGVADTQYF.

The rearrangement links TRBV5-6 to TRBJ1-3; D remains ambiguous. Trimming stripped 0 bases from V and 4 bases from J, with 8 bases between. The CDR3 has 14 residues. Looked up from germline, CDR1 is SGHDT and CDR2 is YYEEEE. CDR3 residues: CASSLAGVGNTIYF. The CDR3, as DNA: TGTGCCAGCAGCTTGGCCGGGGTGGGAAACACCATATATTTT.

This rearrangement joins TRBV4-2 to TRBJ1-6; 8 bases are a match to TRBD1. The CDR3 extends over 18 amino acids. Germline CDR1 is LGHNA and CDR2 is YNFKEQ. V lost 1 base, J lost 4 bases, and 9 bases stayed unmatched. The CDR3 nucleotides read TGTGCCAGCAGCCAAGTAGGGACAGGTGGGGTTTATAATTCACCCCTCCACTTT. This codes for CASSQVGTGGVYNSPLHF.

The chain uses TRBV21-1 and TRBJ2-5; the tabulated D call, TRBD2, remains unverified against the DNA. TRBV21-1 is given as a pseudogene. This CDR3 is built from 14 residues. The CDR3, as DNA: TGTGCCAGCACCTGGACTAGCGGGAGGGAGACCCAGTACTTC. Its protein product is CASTWTSGRETQYF.

This clone was observed a few times. This chain connects TRBV6-5 to TRBJ2-7; a weak D match, TRBD1 (6 bases). Trimming removed 8 bases at V and 4 bases at J, with 15 bases between. This CDR3 comprises 13 residues. Germline V gene data show CDR1 as MNHEY and CDR2 as SVGAGI. The CDR3 region has the DNA TGTGCCAGCGTCTCGGACAGATCTTACGAGCAGTACTTC. It is translated as CASVSDRSYEQYF.

V is TRBV7-2 and J is TRBJ2-1, with D perhaps matching TRBD2 (6 bases). Trimming pared 1 base from V and 5 bases from J, leaving 9 bases between. CDR1 is SGHTA, CDR2 FQGNSA, per germline. This CDR3 contains 14 residues. CDR3 coding DNA: TGTGCCAGCAGCTTAGAGGGACTGAACAATGAGCAGTTCTTC. This sequence encodes CASSLEGLNNEQFF.

This clone was picked up one time. The chain is built from TRBV6-5 and TRBJ1-6; weak D call: TRBD1 (5 bases). The V gene lost 2 bases and the J gene lost 5 bases, with 13 bases spanning the gap. The CDR3 has 16 amino acids. Germline-derived CDR1 and CDR2 are MNHEY and SVGAGI. As DNA, the CDR3 is TGTGCCAGCAGTTACGTGGGGCTAACAGATAATTCACCCCTCCACTTT. Protein product: CASSYVGLTDNSPLHF.

The chain employs TRBV5-4 and TRBJ1-5; perhaps TRBD1 as D (5 bases). Trimming left V 2 bases short and J 5 bases short, with 11 bases between. The CDR3 length is 14 residues. Germline V gene sequence: CDR1 SGHNT, CDR2 YYREEE (reference sequence). The CDR3: CASSFKGSDQPQHF. The CDR3, as DNA: TGTGCCAGCAGCTTTAAGGGGTCGGATCAGCCCCAGCATTTT.

The chain employs TRBV5-1 and TRBJ2-7; 7 nucleotides line up with TRBD2. Germline V lookup: CDR1 SGHRS, CDR2 YFSETQ. The CDR3 contains 15 residues. J lost 2 bases, V lost 0 bases, and 5 bases had no gene match. CDR3 sequence reads: CASSLGGGTAYEQYF. Written as DNA, the CDR3 is TGCGCCAGCAGCTTGGGCGGGGGTACGGCCTACGAGCAGTACTTC.

This chain connects TRBV11-3 to TRBJ2-1, with unresolved D. The CDR3 is 15 amino acids. Trimming shortened V by 0 bases and J by 0 bases, and 6 bases separated the two germline ends. Germline-derived CDR1 and CDR2 are SGHNT and YENEEA. CDR3: CASSLEVSSYNEQFF. As DNA, the CDR3 is TGTGCCAGCAGCTTAGAAGTTAGCTCCTACAATGAGCAGTTCTTC.

The chain is built from TRBV6-5 and TRBJ1-1; perhaps TRBD1 as D (6 bases). Trimming left V 7 bases short and J 5 bases short, with 14 bases between. CDR1 and CDR2 (germline): MNHEY, SVGAGI. The CDR3 contains 13 residues. As DNA, the CDR3 is TGTGCCAGCACTAAAGGGGGTGGTACTGAAGCTTTCTTT. Translated, it gives CASTKGGGTEAFF.

This chain uses TRBV6-5 with TRBJ1-6, with D possibly matching TRBD1 (6 bases). Trimming left V 7 bases short and J 6 bases short, with 16 bases between. Germline loops: CDR1 MNHEY, CDR2 SVGAGI. This CDR3 region has 15 residues. DNA for the CDR3: TGTGCCAGCACGCCCGGGGGGGCTTCTAATTCACCCCTCCACTTT. This gives the protein CASTPGGASNSPLHF.

This clone has a handful of counts. J is TRBJ2-7 and V is TRBV7-8; 10 bases agree with TRBD2. The CDR3 consists of 15 residues. After removal of 6 bases from V and 6 bases from J, the junction contained 11 bases not matched to a gene. Looked up from germline, CDR1 is SGHVS and CDR2 is FQNEAQ. CDR3 coding DNA: TGTGCCAGCAGACCACGCAGCGGGAGGGCCGGCGAGCAGTACTTC. It yields the protein CASRPRSGRAGEQYF. Variable domain in full (rest from reference TRBV7-8 and TRBJ2-7): GAGVSQSPRYKVAKRGQDVALRCDPISGHVSLFWYQQALGQGPEFLTYFQNEAQLDKSGLPSDRFFAERPEGSVSTLKIQRTQQEDSAVYLCASRPRSGRAGEQYFGPGTRLTVT.

The chain carries TRBV28 and TRBJ1-5; 8 nucleotides align to TRBD1. Losses at the gene ends were 2 bases for V and 2 bases for J; bases not matched to a gene: 5. Germline V gives CDR1 MDHEN, CDR2 SYDVKM. This CDR3 has 16 residues. The DNA for the CDR3 is TGTGCCAGCAGTTTAACGGCAGGGGGCGGCAATCAGCCCCAGCATTTT. Amino acids: CASSLTAGGGNQPQHF.

J is TRBJ2-2 and V is TRBV25-1; D is perhaps TRBD1 (6 bases). The ends were cut back, 1 base at V and 8 bases at J, with 17 bases in the middle. CDR3 length: 16 residues. Looked up from germline, CDR1 is MGHDK and CDR2 is SYGVNS. The chain's CDR3 is CASSELDSRPRGELFF. The DNA of the CDR3 is TGTGCCAGCAGTGAATTGGACAGCCGCCCCAGAGGGGAGCTGTTTTTT.

The rearrangement uses TRBV29-1 and TRBJ2-7; D might be TRBD2 (5 bases). In germline, CDR1 is SQVTM, CDR2 ANQGSEA. This CDR3 has 14 residues. The V end lost 1 base, the J end lost 2 bases, and 12 bases lay between the germline ends. CDR3 sequence: CSVEGPGSTYEQYF. CDR3 nucleotide sequence: TGCAGCGTTGAAGGACCGGGATCGACCTACGAGCAGTACTTC.

The chain is built from TRBV13 and TRBJ1-2; D might be TRBD1 (5 bases). Germline-derived CDR1 and CDR2 are PRHDT and FYEKMQ (reference sequence). V was clipped by 1 base and J by 3 bases, with 15 bases between them. CDR3 length: 16 amino acids. The CDR3 DNA follows: TGTGCCAGCAGCTTAGAAGGCAGGGCGGGGGACTATGGCTACACCTTC. Translated, it gives CASSLEGRAGDYGYTF.

This chain uses TRBV5-4 with TRBJ2-6; the D gene is possibly TRBD1 (7 bases). CDR1 is SGHNT and CDR2 is YYREEE in the germline V gene (reference sequence). V lost 6 bases, J lost 4 bases, and 23 bases lay in between. This CDR3 comprises 18 residues. The CDR3 sequence is CASTQGGRPPSGANVLTF. The CDR3 DNA reads TGTGCCAGCACCCAGGGGGGCCGGCCCCCATCCGGGGCCAACGTCCTGACTTTC.

J is TRBJ1-1 and V is TRBV6-5; D not resolved. CDR1 is MNHEY and CDR2 is SVGAGI in the germline V gene. Between the trimmed V and J ends, which lost 0 bases and 1 base, there was a span of 9 bases. The CDR3 covers 15 residues. This CDR3 reads CASSYSGISNTEAFF. DNA of the CDR3: TGTGCCAGCAGTTACTCTGGCATTTCGAACACTGAAGCTTTCTTT.

The chain is built from TRBV5-4 and TRBJ1-2; the D gene is possibly TRBD1 (5 bases). Trimming pared 7 bases from V and 8 bases from J, leaving 15 bases between. The CDR3 is 12 amino acids. Germline CDR1 is SGHNT and CDR2 is YYREEE (reference sequence). This CDR3 is CASPSPGDGYTF. The CDR3 bases are TGTGCCAGCCCGAGTCCGGGGGACGGCTACACCTTC.